Listed below are T cell receptor beta chains from one sample, sequenced in a study of identical twins. TCRdb re-analysed the 5' RACE reads in MiXCR, keeping a single row per CDR3 protein. The sample includes about 550,000 distinct CDR3 sequences, about 20% of them seen just once. These records were also assigned to another study, of yellow fever vaccine responses in identical twins.

Sequencing was done on a sample of CD4+ T cells sorted from blood. Receptor source: a woman aged 18 to 35 in good health. CDR3s include the opening cysteine and the closing phenylalanine or tryptophan. The D gene is left open where the match is weak. The listing skips clone size in some rows; elsewhere it reads once, few, many or a size class.

>-|TRBV7-8|-|TRBJ1-1
CASSFQAGGVEAFF
TGTGCCAGCAGCTTCCAAGCCGGTGGGGTTGAAGCTTTCTTT
>TRBD2|TRBV11-1|-|TRBJ2-1
CASSPHTRTSGSRSYNEQFF
TGTGCCAGCAGCCCACACACTCGGACTAGCGGGAGTAGATCCTACAATGAGCAGTTCTTC
>-|TRBV29-1|-|TRBJ2-4
CSATALAKNIQYF
TGCAGCGCGACAGCGCTAGCCAAAAACATTCAGTACTTC
>TRBD2|TRBV11-2|-|TRBJ2-1
CASSLGLILAGGNNEQFF
TGTGCCAGCAGCTTAGGCCTGATTCTAGCGGGGGGGAACAATGAGCAGTTCTTC
>-|TRBV29-1|-|TRBJ2-3
CSVDGFPTTDTQYF
TGCAGCGTTGATGGGTTCCCCACCACAGATACGCAGTATTTT
>-|TRBV7-9|-|TRBJ2-1
CASTRASYNEQFF
TGTGCCAGCACCCGGGCTTCCTACAATGAGCAGTTCTTC
>TRBD1|TRBV7-9|few|TRBJ2-2
CASSSGTGQTGELFF
TGTGCCAGCAGCTCGGGGACAGGTCAGACCGGGGAGCTGTTTTTT
>-|TRBV19|few|TRBJ2-1
CASRKGVVENEQFF
TGTGCCAGTAGAAAGGGGGTAGTAGAGAATGAGCAGTTCTTC
>TRBD2|TRBV12-3/TRBV12-4|few|TRBJ2-2
CASSHGLAATGELFF
TGTGCCAGCAGTCATGGACTAGCGGCGACCGGGGAGCTGTTTTTT
>-|TRBV29-1|-|TRBJ1-3
CSVGITAGNTIYF
TGCAGCGTTGGAATAACAGCCGGAAACACCATATATTTT
>TRBD2|TRBV7-9|few|TRBJ2-5
CASSLAASGTQETQYF
TGTGCCAGCAGCTTAGCGGCTAGCGGTACCCAAGAGACCCAGTACTTC
>-|TRBV10-3|few|TRBJ2-5
CAISDFGGRGETQYF
TGTGCCATCAGTGATTTCGGGGGGCGTGGAGAGACCCAGTACTTC
>-|TRBV4-2|-|TRBJ2-5
CASSQDEDRKETQYF
TGTGCCAGCAGCCAAGACGAGGACAGAAAAGAGACCCAGTACTTC
>-|TRBV4-1|-|TRBJ2-3
CASSHLGKSSTDTQYF
TGCGCCAGCAGCCATTTGGGCAAATCTAGCACAGATACGCAGTATTTT
>-|TRBV12-3/TRBV12-4|-|TRBJ2-2
CASSNSRSGELFF
TGTGCCAGCAGTAACAGCAGATCCGGGGAGCTGTTTTTT
>TRBD2|TRBV19|once|TRBJ2-5
CASSFGLAGPQETQYF
TGTGCCAGTAGTTTCGGACTAGCGGGGCCCCAAGAGACCCAGTACTTC
>-|TRBV24-1|-|TRBJ2-1
CATSDLRQLNEQFF
TGTGCCACCAGTGATTTGAGGCAGCTAAATGAGCAGTTCTTC
>TRBD1|TRBV18|few|TRBJ1-6
CASSTGTGLSPLHF
TGTGCCAGCTCAACCGGGACAGGGCTTTCACCCCTCCACTTT
>TRBD2|TRBV27|few|TRBJ2-5
CASSSSGWGWETQYF
TGTGCCAGCAGTTCTAGCGGATGGGGGTGGGAGACCCAGTACTTC
>-|TRBV12-3/TRBV12-4|-|TRBJ2-1
CASSSGTPEGEQFF
TGTGCCAGCAGTTCCGGGACCCCAGAGGGTGAGCAGTTCTTC
>-|TRBV5-1|-|TRBJ2-3
CASSLSHATDTQYF
TGCGCCAGCAGCTTGTCCCATGCGACAGATACGCAGTATTTT
>TRBD2|TRBV24-1|many|TRBJ2-3
CATSEPTSGAADTQYF
TGTGCCACCAGTGAACCGACTAGCGGGGCGGCAGATACGCAGTATTTT
>TRBD2|TRBV2|-|TRBJ2-1
CASSDLAGGDEQFF
TGTGCCAGCAGTGATCTGGCGGGAGGCGATGAGCAGTTCTTC
>-|TRBV29-1|few|TRBJ2-1
CSVVSGYSYNEQFF
TGCAGCGTTGTGAGCGGGTACTCCTACAATGAGCAGTTCTTC
>-|TRBV20-1|few|TRBJ1-1
CSARDSRGFDTEAFF
TGCAGTGCTAGAGACTCCAGGGGATTCGACACTGAAGCTTTCTTT
>-|TRBV6-1|few|TRBJ2-2
CASSTAGNTGELFF
TGTGCCAGCAGCACGGCAGGGAACACCGGGGAGCTGTTTTTT
>-|TRBV5-1|few|TRBJ1-4
CASSAPGRGREKLFF
TGCGCCAGCAGCGCCCCGGGAAGGGGTCGCGAAAAACTGTTTTTT